This TCR beta chain was found in a study of control samples from healthy donors and cancer patients. The assay was immunoSEQ multiplex PCR, and TCRdb's table has in-frame clones only and misses some. Of roughly 43,000 clones in the sample, around 87% are singletons; the top ten hold roughly 10%. This CDR3 comprises 15 residues. V lost 0 bases, J lost 0 bases, and 10 bases lay in between. From germline, CDR1 is SGHDT and CDR2 YYEEEE. The rearrangement uses TRBV5-6 and TRBJ2-7; possibly TRBD1 for D (6 bases). Input material: PBMCs. The clonotype was recovered from a woman in her sixties with lung cancer. CDR3: CASSLGVGGSYEQYF. Written as DNA, the CDR3 is TGTGCCAGCAGCTTGGGTGTAGGGGGCTCCTACGAGCAGTACTTC.